The table lists the clone carrying this T cell receptor (beta chain) with a few counts. Its target is unknown. TCRdb recomputed calls from the 5' RACE reads with MiXCR, one row per CDR3 protein. Among approximately 330,000 distinct CDR3 sequences listed, around an eighth were seen once. The data stem from a study of T cells after yellow fever vaccination. Overall study: Some fractions had low cell numbers, and these were prepared with SMART-Seq v4 Ultra Low Input. Study conclusions and caveats: Most clones from primary vaccination resurfaced after the booster (about 96% CD4, 75% to 90% CD8).

The V segment lost 4 bases and the J segment 4 bases; nucleotides outside the gene matches: 4. Germline V gene sequence: CDR1 SGHTA, CDR2 FQGNSA. The CDR3 consists of 14 residues. This receptor was taken from a man in his late teens or twenties who received the YFV17D yellow fever vaccine. Here the sequenced sample was CD4+ T cells sorted from PBMCs, taken 15 days after the yellow fever booster vaccination. This sequence joins TRBV7-2 and TRBJ1-2, with TRBD1 identical over 9 bases. In DNA form, the CDR3 reads TGTGCCAGCAGCTCTAAGACAGGGGGCTATGGCTACACCTTC. This gives the protein CASSSKTGGYGYTF.